The 26 T cell receptor beta chains given below trace back to one sample, sequenced in a study of T cells after yellow fever vaccination. TCRdb itself ran the 5' RACE reads through MiXCR, one entry per CDR3 protein. The sample consists of more than 350,000 distinct CDR3 sequences, approximately 10% of them appearing once. Here the sequenced sample was PBMCs, taken on the day of the first yellow fever vaccination. The receptors derive from a young man who received the YFV17D yellow fever vaccine.

The chain couples TRBV12-3 or TRBV12-4 to TRBJ1-1; D not certain. The V and J ends lost 4 bases and 6 bases respectively, with 15 bases between them. There are 14 residues in the CDR3. CDR3 sequence reads: CASSSTVTGAEAFF. CDR3 bases: TGTGCCAGCAGTTCTACAGTTACCGGGGCTGAAGCTTTCTTT.

This chain joins TRBV4-1 and TRBJ1-6; 9 positions match TRBD1. The CDR3 has 14 amino acids. Germline V lookup: CDR1 MGHRA, CDR2 YSYEKL. V shed 4 bases and J 10 bases; nucleotides not matched to a gene: 5. DNA of the CDR3: TGCGCCAGCAGCCCTGGGACAGGGCAATCACCCCTCCACTTT. As protein: CASSPGTGQSPLHF.

The J gene is TRBJ2-5, the V gene TRBV5-6; a weak D match, TRBD2 (6 bases). Trimming cost V 4 bases and J 4 bases, with 11 bases left between them. The CDR3 is 13 amino acids. Per the germline V gene, CDR1 is SGHDT and CDR2 is YYEEEE. CDR3 sequence (DNA): TGTGCCAGCAGCATGACTAGTATAGAGACCCAGTACTTC. Its translation: CASSMTSIETQYF.

The CDR3, as DNA: TGTGCCACCGAGAGGGACAGCCAAGAGACCCAGTACTTC. This codes for CATERDSQETQYF. J is TRBJ2-5 and V is TRBV2, with 7 bases fitting TRBD1. J gave up 1 base and V 10 bases, and 6 bases lay outside the gene matches. The CDR3 sequence is 13 residues long. From germline, CDR1 is SNHLY and CDR2 FYNNEI.

The J gene is TRBJ1-6, the V gene TRBV7-2, with D perhaps matching TRBD1 (5 bases). This CDR3 has 14 amino acids. V shed 1 base and J shed 7 bases, with 8 bases lying between them. Germline values: CDR1 SGHTA, CDR2 FQGNSA. The CDR3: CASSLGDSNSPLHF. CDR3 DNA: TGTGCCAGCAGCTTAGGTGACAGCAATTCACCCCTCCACTTT.

This clonotype was seen more than once but under ten times. This chain's CDR3 is CASSRNERFSGNTIYF. In DNA, the CDR3 is TGTGCCAGCTCACGAAACGAAAGGTTCTCTGGAAACACCATATATTTT. This chain uses TRBV18 with TRBJ1-3; no firm D call. Per germline, CDR1 KGHSH and CDR2 LQKENI. Deletions cut 4 bases from V and 0 bases from J, with 13 bases between. The CDR3 loop spans 16 amino acids.

This clonotype was counted ten times or more. The V and J genes are TRBV7-2 and TRBJ2-1; D is ambiguous. This CDR3 comprises 11 residues. Germline CDR1 reads SGHTA; CDR2 reads FQGNSA. With 2 bases removed from V and 9 bases from J, the gap between germline ends came to 5 bases. CDR3 protein: CASSLYVEQFF. Here the CDR3 DNA reads TGTGCCAGCAGCTTATATGTTGAGCAGTTCTTC.

The chain links TRBV11-1 to TRBJ2-6, with 8 bases identical to TRBD1. Germline CDR1 reads SGHAT; CDR2 reads FQDESV (reference sequence). The ends lost 4 bases at V and 0 bases at J; junction bases unmatched: 8. The CDR3 sequence is 18 residues long. CDR3: CASSSLRGPGSGANVLTF. CDR3 bases: TGTGCCAGCAGCTCGCTCAGGGGGCCCGGCTCTGGGGCCAACGTCCTGACTTTC. Complete variable domain (other parts from reference TRBV11-1 and TRBJ2-6): EAEVAQSPRYKITEKSQAVAFWCDPISGHATLYWYRQILGQGPELLVQFQDESVVDDSQLPKDRFSAERLKGVDSTLKIQPAELGDSAMYLCASSSLRGPGSGANVLTFGAGSRLTVL.

The CDR3, as DNA: TGTGCCAGTAGTCAACAGAGCAACCGGTATCAGCCCCAGCATTTT. It specifies CASSQQSNRYQPQHF. The J gene is TRBJ1-5, the V gene TRBV19; no clear D gene. Trimming took off 5 bases at V and 5 bases at J, with 16 bases between the two ends. CDR3 length: 15 residues. Per the germline V gene, CDR1 is LNHDA and CDR2 is SQIVND (reference sequence).

In its sample, this clonotype was seen many times. The chain joins TRBV12-3 or TRBV12-4 to TRBJ2-2; a possible D gene is TRBD2 (5 bases). Trimming took off 1 base at V and 4 bases at J, with 13 bases between the two ends. CDR3 length equals 16 residues. The CDR3 nucleotides read TGTGCCAGCAGTTTAGTTGTCGCGGGCGTCACCGGGGAGCTGTTTTTT. As protein: CASSLVVAGVTGELFF.

This clonotype was counted a few times. At one end the junction does not follow the germline gene, possibly because of a read error. J is TRBJ1-6 and V is TRBV9; D remains unclear. CDR3 length: 13 residues. Germline CDR1 SGDLS, CDR2 YYNGEE. This CDR3 is CASSVGYSSPLHF. The CDR3, as DNA: TGTGCCAGCAGCGTAGGTTATAGTTCACCCCTCCACTTT.

The chain carries TRBV7-2 and TRBJ1-4; 8 positions agree with TRBD1. The CDR3 totals 14 residues. Germline CDR1 and CDR2: SGHTA and FQGNSA. V lost 1 base to trimming and J lost 7 bases; unmatched junction nucleotides: 2. This CDR3 reads CASSLGTGFEKLFF. The CDR3 DNA is TGTGCCAGCAGCTTAGGGACAGGGTTTGAAAAACTGTTTTTT.

This sequence joins TRBV18 and TRBJ2-7; D tentatively fits TRBD1 or TRBD2 (6 bases each). CDR3 length equals 16 residues. The germline V and J ends were trimmed by 3 bases and 5 bases, with 20 bases remaining between them. The V gene's germline CDR1 is KGHSH and CDR2 LQKENI. CDR3 sequence reads: CASSPPLMGGSHEQYF. CDR3 DNA: TGTGCCAGCTCACCTCCATTAATGGGGGGCAGCCACGAGCAGTACTTC.

This clonotype was seen ten or more times. The gene calls are TRBV5-1 and TRBJ2-3; TRBD2 aligns across 8 bases. Germline lookup yields CDR1 SGHRS and CDR2 YFSETQ. J was trimmed by 4 bases and V by 4 bases; bases with no gene match: 11. The CDR3 is made up of 16 amino acids. As DNA, the CDR3 is TGCGCCAGCAGCCCCCTCAGCGGGGGATTCGCAGATACGCAGTATTTT. Its translation: CASSPLSGGFADTQYF. Drawing the rest from reference TRBV5-1 and TRBJ2-3, the complete variable domain is KAGVTQTPRYLIKTRGQQVTLSCSPISGHRSVSWYQQTPGQGLQFLFEYFSETQRNKGNFPGRFSGRQFSNSRSEMNVSTLELGDSALYLCASSPLSGGFADTQYFGPGTRLTVL.

This clonotype occurred a few times. The gene calls are TRBV6-5 and TRBJ2-5, with 10 bases that match TRBD2. CDR1 and CDR2 from the germline V gene are MNHEY and SVGAGI. V lost 2 bases to trimming and J lost 6 bases; unmatched junction nucleotides: 6. There are 15 residues in the CDR3. The CDR3 reads CASSYELAGRQTQYF. Written as DNA, the CDR3 is TGTGCCAGCAGTTACGAACTAGCGGGGAGACAGACCCAGTACTTC.

This clonotype has just a few counts. The V call is TRBV5-1, the J call TRBJ1-1; a possible D gene is TRBD1 (5 bases). Germline CDR1 SGHRS, CDR2 YFSETQ. The CDR3 has 15 residues. The V and J ends lost 6 bases and 2 bases respectively, with 17 bases between them. CDR3 coding DNA: TGCGCCAGCAAGGATTGGGGGTTGGGAAACACTGAAGCTTTCTTT. As protein: CASKDWGLGNTEAFF. The entire variable domain, with the rest obtained from reference TRBV5-1 and TRBJ1-1, is as follows: KAGVTQTPRYLIKTRGQQVTLSCSPISGHRSVSWYQQTPGQGLQFLFEYFSETQRNKGNFPGRFSGRQFSNSRSEMNVSTLELGDSALYLCASKDWGLGNTEAFFGQGTRLTVV.

The rearrangement links TRBV18 to TRBJ2-5; possibly TRBD1 for D (6 bases). Looked up from germline, CDR1 is KGHSH and CDR2 is LQKENI. This CDR3 has 15 residues. Trimming shortened V by 0 bases and J by 1 base, and 9 bases separated the two germline ends. The CDR3 bases are TGTGCCAGCTCACCACCCCGGACAGCCCAAGAGACCCAGTACTTC. This sequence encodes CASSPPRTAQETQYF.

V is TRBV12-3 or TRBV12-4 and J is TRBJ2-5; 7 bases line up with TRBD1. The V segment lost 6 bases and the J segment 5 bases; nucleotides outside the gene matches: 6. The CDR3 has 13 residues. CDR3 DNA sequence: TGTGCCAGCAGGTGGACAGGCCGGGAGACCCAGTACTTC. Its protein is CASRWTGRETQYF.

The chain joins TRBV30 to TRBJ2-1; D may correspond to TRBD1 or TRBD2 (6 bases each). Trimming pared 5 bases from V and 5 bases from J, leaving 13 bases between. The CDR3 totals 13 residues. The germline V gene encodes CDR1 GTSNPN and CDR2 SVGIG (reference sequence). In nucleotides, the CDR3 is TGTGCCTGGGGGCGAGGGGGGAACAATGAGCAGTTCTTC. Translated: CAWGRGGNNEQFF.

The chain links TRBV12-3 or TRBV12-4 to TRBJ1-1; D is uncertain. The V end was cut by 6 bases, the J end by 5 bases, with 16 bases between. The CDR3 loop spans 14 amino acids. This CDR3 reads CASSPPMARTEAFF. The CDR3 bases are TGTGCCAGCAGCCCACCGATGGCTAGAACTGAAGCTTTCTTT.

The table lists this clonotype with a few counts. This chain uses TRBV6-2 or TRBV6-3 with TRBJ2-7, with TRBD2 matching 12 bases. Germline trimming cut 5 bases from V and 4 bases from J; bases unmatched to any gene: 9. Germline CDR1 and CDR2: MNHEY and SVGEGT. This CDR3 region has 16 residues. CDR3 loop: CASSERGLAGPYEQYF. Here the CDR3 DNA reads TGTGCCAGCAGTGAGCGGGGACTAGCGGGCCCATACGAGCAGTACTTC.

The V gene is TRBV7-3, the J gene TRBJ2-3; 7 bases are a match to TRBD2. The CDR3 has 15 amino acids. CDR1 and CDR2 (germline): SGHTA, FQGTGA. V was pared by 4 bases and J by 2 bases, with 6 bases of the junction left unmatched. The CDR3 sequence: CASSYQRGPTDTQYF. CDR3 nucleotide sequence: TGTGCCAGCAGCTATCAGCGGGGCCCCACAGATACGCAGTATTTT.

This clonotype was seen a handful of times. The rearrangement links TRBV5-1 to TRBJ2-3; 7 bases match TRBD1. Unmatched junction bases numbered 5, after V lost 3 bases and J lost 4 bases. This CDR3 is 14 amino acids long. Per the germline V gene, CDR1 is SGHRS and CDR2 is YFSETQ. The chain's CDR3 is CASSSTGSADTQYF. CDR3 coding DNA: TGCGCCAGCAGCTCGACAGGGTCCGCAGATACGCAGTATTTT.

The rearrangement links TRBV6-5 to TRBJ2-7; 7 bases map to TRBD1. Per the germline V gene, CDR1 is MNHEY and CDR2 is SVGAGI. The ends lost 2 bases at V and 7 bases at J; junction bases unmatched: 2. The length of the CDR3 is 12 residues. The CDR3 nucleotides are TGTGCCAGCAGTTACAGGGGGCAGGAGCAGTACTTC. Amino acid sequence: CASSYRGQEQYF.

This clonotype has only a few counts. The V and J genes are TRBV4-3 and TRBJ1-4; D not certain. The CDR3 has 13 residues. The V and J ends lost 0 bases and 17 bases respectively, with 16 bases between them. Germline CDR1 and CDR2: LGHNA and YSLEER. CDR3 residues: CASSQDRRGARFF. CDR3 sequence (DNA): TGCGCCAGCAGCCAAGATAGAAGAGGCGCGAGATTTTTT.

This clonotype was found a few times. The rearrangement links TRBV10-2 to TRBJ2-3; D remains ambiguous. The CDR3 spans 13 residues. Germline V gives CDR1 WSHSY, CDR2 SAAADI. The germline V and J ends were trimmed by 5 bases and 2 bases, with 8 bases remaining between them. DNA of the CDR3: TGCGCCAGCAGTAGTAAACTCACAGATACGCAGTATTTT. This codes for CASSSKLTDTQYF.